A selection of T cell receptor beta chains follows, all from one sample in a study of regulatory T cells in long-lasting Graves disease. MiXCR, applied by TCRdb to the multiplex PCR reads, yields one record per CDR3 protein. The sample has about 210,000 distinct CDR3 sequences, approximately 19% seen once. These sequences were also reported in another study, on T cells in Graves' hyperthyroidism and ophthalmopathy.

Sequenced here: peripheral blood mononuclear cells (PBMCs), sampled at new diagnosis, from a patient treated with antithyroid drugs. All receptors come from a woman aged 25 to 39 with Graves disease. The CDR3 runs from the conserved cysteine through the conserved F or W.

CDR3: CSALQGSNQPQHF; V: TRBV20-1; J: TRBJ1-5
CDR3: CASSLANRNQPQHF; V: TRBV7-8; J: TRBJ1-5
CDR3: CASSPGGGLAGRNEQFF; V: TRBV19; J: TRBJ2-1
CDR3: CSARKGTGVAEAFF; V: TRBV20-1; J: TRBJ1-1
CDR3: CSAREGTSGAYEQLF; V: TRBV20-1; J: TRBJ2-1
CDR3: CASSEPGTGGLNSPLHF; V: TRBV10-1; J: TRBJ1-6
CDR3: CSARDLLAGTDTQYF; V: TRBV20-1; J: TRBJ2-3
CDR3: CASRRKKIATNEKLFF; V: TRBV6-1; J: TRBJ1-4
CDR3: CASSSGQGAGKNIQYF; V: TRBV6-2/TRBV6-3; J: TRBJ2-4
CDR3: CASSQILRIGAARNTIYF; V: TRBV6-2/TRBV6-3; J: TRBJ1-3
CDR3: CASSLGMTAQGNEQFF; V: TRBV7-9; J: TRBJ2-1
CDR3: CSARQGPDTQYF; V: TRBV20-1; J: TRBJ2-3
CDR3: CRPDRTSASEQFF; V: TRBV20-1; J: TRBJ2-1
CDR3: CASTTPIAGVRTGELFF; V: TRBV6-2/TRBV6-3; J: TRBJ2-2
CDR3: CASSFRPGQRENNEQFF; V: TRBV11-3; J: TRBJ2-1
CDR3: CATSRGTLNYGYTF; V: TRBV15; J: TRBJ1-2
CDR3: CASSLRGQQETQYF; V: TRBV5-6; J: TRBJ2-5
CDR3: CASSEFAGVSPLHF; V: TRBV25-1; J: TRBJ1-6
CDR3: CSVDYRGTGELFF; V: TRBV29-1; J: TRBJ2-2
CDR3: CASSEAGWAEETQYF; V: TRBV2; J: TRBJ2-5
CDR3: CATSSKGGSNQPQHF; V: TRBV15; J: TRBJ1-5
CDR3: CASSFTGRGETQYF; V: TRBV12-3/TRBV12-4; J: TRBJ2-5
CDR3: CASRVEQGVGTEAFF; V: TRBV19; J: TRBJ1-1
CDR3: CASRTITGTGGGEQFF; V: TRBV6-1; J: TRBJ2-1
CDR3: CASSSVGLAGGPKTQYF; V: TRBV27; J: TRBJ2-5
CDR3: CASSPNGQGDNYGYTF; V: TRBV7-3; J: TRBJ1-2
CDR3: CASRTTGGSYGYTF; V: TRBV12-3/TRBV12-4; J: TRBJ1-2
CDR3: CASRKGSYNSPLHF; V: TRBV28; J: TRBJ1-6
CDR3: CASSRDRNYGYTF; V: TRBV14; J: TRBJ1-2
CDR3: CASGLVSSIRLAKNIQYF; V: TRBV12-5; J: TRBJ2-4
CDR3: CSSNAGESWGYTF; V: TRBV20-1; J: TRBJ1-2
CDR3: CASSQGTGNYGYTF; V: TRBV4-1; J: TRBJ1-2
CDR3: CASRAGGSYEQYF; V: TRBV28; J: TRBJ2-7
CDR3: CASTPRTGGSYEQYF; V: TRBV6-1; J: TRBJ2-7
CDR3: CASSPPVRRGETQYF; V: TRBV18; J: TRBJ2-5
CDR3: CASGHRDTGDEQYF; V: TRBV28; J: TRBJ2-7
CDR3: CSVEAGGAQQYF; V: TRBV29-1; J: TRBJ2-7
CDR3: CASRPSGTNTEAFF; V: TRBV27; J: TRBJ1-1